The count of the clone carrying this T cell receptor (beta chain) is one. MiXCR was run by TCRdb on the 5' RACE reads, yielding one entry per CDR3 protein. The top ten clones hold over 11% of a sample with almost 600,000 distinct CDR3 sequences, approximately 13% of them seen once. The CDR3 length is 15 residues. Between the trimmed V and J ends, which lost 5 bases and 5 bases, there was a span of 18 bases. The data stem from a study of T cells after yellow fever vaccination. The J gene is TRBJ2-5, the V gene TRBV12-3 or TRBV12-4; D remains unclear. The receptor's source is a man in his thirties or forties who received the YFV17D yellow fever vaccine. Sequencing was performed on PBMCs, taken on the day of the yellow fever booster vaccination. The CDR3 region has the DNA TGTGCCAGCAGTCGTAGACCCCAAATAGTCGAGACCCAGTACTTC. It translates to CASSRRPQIVETQYF.